This T cell receptor (beta chain) emerged from a study of shared clonotypes between healthy human individuals. Amplification in unsorted PBMC replicate PCRs started from 300 ng DNA, which equals 30,000 to 35,000 T cell genomes. Measured with immunoSEQ multiplex PCR; TCRdb has only the in-frame clones, and not every one. The sample lists about 510,000 clones; 79% were seen once. The donors were all Caucasian adults (living in Nashville, Tennessee). CDR3 length equals 14 residues. Trimming pared 5 bases from V and 0 bases from J, leaving 10 bases between. CDR1 SGHTA and CDR2 FQGTGA come from the germline V gene.

This receptor was obtained from a woman in her thirties or forties in good health. Some clones in this sample may be carry-over from other donors' samples. The V call is TRBV7-3, the J call TRBJ1-2, with D unclear. The specimen sequenced was PBMCs. The chain's CDR3 is CASSPFASNYGYTF. In nucleotides, the CDR3 is TGTGCCAGCAGCCCCTTCGCCTCTAACTATGGCTACACCTTC.